The clone carrying this TCR beta chain was found a few times. This record belongs to a study of human T cells and chemical hapten exposure. Stated time point: healthy volunteer bleed at 6 weeks. Whole blood, unfractionated, served as the material for total RNA extraction. TCRdb re-called the RACE reads through MiXCR, storing one row per CDR3 protein. Among more than 60,000 distinct CDR3 sequences listed, approximately 8.6% were seen once. The CDR3 loop spans 12 amino acids. The V and J ends lost 5 bases and 6 bases respectively, with 11 bases between them. Germline lookup yields CDR1 MNHEY and CDR2 SMNVEV (reference sequence).

The sequence derives from a male donor in good health. Some clones in this sample may be carry-over from other donors' samples. The sample taken for sequencing was whole blood. The V call is TRBV27, the J call TRBJ2-7; D remains unclear. CDR3 nucleotide sequence: TGTGCCAGCAGTCTACCGGACGGCGAGCAGTACTTC. It specifies CASSLPDGEQYF.